These T cell receptor beta chains were read from a single sample in a study of cytomegalovirus exposure and HLA in healthy donors. Produced via immunoSEQ multiplex PCR; TCRdb's table is partial and in-frame only. The sample lists about 120,000 clones; 76% were seen once. The sample comprised PBMCs. Source of these receptors: a woman aged 40 to 50 in good health and CMV-seropositive. The CDR3 runs from the conserved cysteine through the conserved F or W. Each record gives: D gene, clone size, V gene, J gene, CDR3 protein, CDR3 DNA. D genes are given only for firm matches. Not all rows give a size; the values are once, few, many and, for expanded clones, a class.

d_gene: .; abundance: .; v_gene: TRBV2; j_gene: TRBJ1-5; CDR3aa: CASRNLGSQPQHF; CDR3nt: TGTGCCAGCAGAAATCTAGGTTCTCAGCCCCAGCATTTT
d_gene: .; abundance: .; v_gene: TRBV19; j_gene: TRBJ2-7; CDR3aa: CASKLKPSYEQYF; CDR3nt: TGTGCCAGTAAACTGAAACCTTCCTACGAGCAGTACTTC
d_gene: .; abundance: .; v_gene: TRBV10-2; j_gene: TRBJ1-2; CDR3aa: CASSRDKNYGYTF; CDR3nt: TGCGCCAGCAGCCGGGACAAGAACTATGGCTACACCTTC
d_gene: .; abundance: once; v_gene: TRBV7-2; j_gene: TRBJ2-3; CDR3aa: CASSQLLRGDTQYF; CDR3nt: TGTGCCAGCAGCCAACTACTCAGGGGAGATACGCAGTATTTT
d_gene: TRBD1; abundance: .; v_gene: TRBV6-5; j_gene: TRBJ1-6; CDR3aa: CASSYRTGLTPLHF; CDR3nt: TGTGCCAGCAGTTACCGGACAGGGTTGACACCCCTCCACTTT
d_gene: .; abundance: .; v_gene: TRBV2; j_gene: TRBJ2-3; CDR3aa: CASRDGLTDTQYF; CDR3nt: TGTGCCAGCAGGGATGGACTGACAGATACGCAGTATTTT
d_gene: TRBD1; abundance: .; v_gene: TRBV27; j_gene: TRBJ1-1; CDR3aa: CASRTGGTEAFF; CDR3nt: TGTGCCAGCAGGACAGGGGGCACTGAAGCTTTCTTT
d_gene: TRBD1; abundance: .; v_gene: TRBV18; j_gene: TRBJ1-1; CDR3aa: CASSPGTGGNTEAFF; CDR3nt: TGTGCCAGCTCACCGGGGACAGGGGGGAACACTGAAGCTTTCTTT
d_gene: .; abundance: few; v_gene: TRBV7-2; j_gene: TRBJ1-2; CDR3aa: CASSSQGWGEGYTF; CDR3nt: TGTGCCAGCAGCTCACAGGGTTGGGGTGAAGGCTACACCTTC
d_gene: .; abundance: .; v_gene: TRBV6-4; j_gene: TRBJ1-4; CDR3aa: CASSESATNEKLFF; CDR3nt: TGTGCCAGCAGTGAGTCAGCAACTAATGAAAAACTGTTTTTT
d_gene: .; abundance: .; v_gene: TRBV30; j_gene: TRBJ1-4; CDR3aa: CAWRTWGTQYEKLFF; CDR3nt: TGTGCCTGGAGGACTTGGGGCACTCAATATGAAAAACTGTTTTTT
d_gene: .; abundance: few; v_gene: TRBV19; j_gene: TRBJ1-2; CDR3aa: CASSNQGSNYGYTF; CDR3nt: TGTGCCAGTAGCAACCAGGGTTCTAACTATGGCTACACCTTC
d_gene: .; abundance: .; v_gene: TRBV6-5; j_gene: TRBJ1-3; CDR3aa: CASSFGGVSGGNTIYF; CDR3nt: TGTGCCAGCAGTTTCGGGGGGGTATCAGGCGGAAACACCATATATTTT
d_gene: TRBD1; abundance: .; v_gene: TRBV6-5; j_gene: TRBJ2-7; CDR3aa: CASRYRGNYEQYF; CDR3nt: TGTGCCAGCAGGTACAGGGGGAACTACGAGCAGTACTTC
d_gene: TRBD1; abundance: once; v_gene: TRBV6-1; j_gene: TRBJ2-7; CDR3aa: CASMGQGVYEQYF; CDR3nt: TGTGCCAGCATGGGACAGGGGGTCTACGAGCAGTACTTC
d_gene: .; abundance: .; v_gene: TRBV5-1; j_gene: TRBJ1-1; CDR3aa: CASSLGHPNTEAFF; CDR3nt: TGCGCCAGCAGCTTGGGACACCCGAACACTGAAGCTTTCTTT
d_gene: .; abundance: .; v_gene: TRBV18; j_gene: TRBJ1-1; CDR3aa: CASSLTENTEAFF; CDR3nt: TGTGCCAGCTCGCTCACAGAGAACACTGAAGCTTTCTTT
d_gene: .; abundance: once; v_gene: TRBV5-1; j_gene: TRBJ2-5; CDR3aa: CASSPTSGDRETQYF; CDR3nt: TGCGCCAGCAGTCCAACCTCAGGGGATAGAGAGACCCAGTACTTC
d_gene: .; abundance: .; v_gene: TRBV5-4; j_gene: TRBJ2-3; CDR3aa: CASSGGLTQYF; CDR3nt: TGTGCCAGCAGTGGGGGACTCACGCAGTATTTT
d_gene: TRBD2; abundance: .; v_gene: TRBV7-3; j_gene: TRBJ2-3; CDR3aa: CASSLREADTQYF; CDR3nt: TGTGCCAGCAGCTTGCGGGAGGCGGATACGCAGTATTTT
d_gene: .; abundance: .; v_gene: TRBV6-6; j_gene: TRBJ1-1; CDR3aa: CASSSSWTAVRTEAFF; CDR3nt: TGTGCCAGCAGTTCCTCGTGGACAGCCGTCCGGACTGAAGCTTTCTTT
d_gene: TRBD1; abundance: .; v_gene: TRBV7-9; j_gene: TRBJ2-3; CDR3aa: CASSSSGTGADTQYF; CDR3nt: TGTGCCAGCAGCTCATCCGGGACAGGGGCGGATACGCAGTATTTT
d_gene: .; abundance: few; v_gene: TRBV6-1; j_gene: TRBJ1-2; CDR3aa: CASSKTTVTYYGYTF; CDR3nt: TGTGCCAGCAGCAAGACGACAGTGACTTACTATGGCTACACCTTC
d_gene: TRBD1; abundance: .; v_gene: TRBV4-1; j_gene: TRBJ2-1; CDR3aa: CASSQEDRGFNEQFF; CDR3nt: TGCGCCAGCAGCCAAGAGGACAGGGGGTTTAATGAGCAGTTCTTC
d_gene: TRBD2; abundance: few; v_gene: TRBV6-1; j_gene: TRBJ2-3; CDR3aa: CASSAGTSGPDTQYF; CDR3nt: TGTGCCAGCAGCGCCGGGACTAGCGGGCCAGATACGCAGTATTTT
d_gene: .; abundance: .; v_gene: TRBV6-6; j_gene: TRBJ1-2; CDR3aa: CANRGAGGYTF; CDR3nt: TGTGCCAACCGGGGGGCGGGAGGCTACACCTTC
d_gene: .; abundance: .; v_gene: TRBV9; j_gene: TRBJ2-3; CDR3aa: CASSVDGRTDTQYF; CDR3nt: TGTGCCAGCAGCGTAGATGGTCGGACAGATACGCAGTATTTT
d_gene: .; abundance: .; v_gene: TRBV19; j_gene: TRBJ1-5; CDR3aa: CASTLRGSWNQPQHF; CDR3nt: TGTGCCAGTACCCTCAGGGGAAGTTGGAATCAGCCCCAGCATTTT
d_gene: .; abundance: .; v_gene: TRBV5-6; j_gene: TRBJ2-7; CDR3aa: CASSFLGRFDEQYF; CDR3nt: TGTGCCAGCAGCTTCCTGGGGAGGTTTGACGAGCAGTACTTC
d_gene: .; abundance: .; v_gene: TRBV6-1; j_gene: TRBJ1-4; CDR3aa: CATLHSGEKLFF; CDR3nt: TGTGCCACCCTTCACAGCGGGGAAAAACTGTTTTTT
d_gene: TRBD1; abundance: .; v_gene: TRBV19; j_gene: TRBJ1-5; CDR3aa: CASSSSTGFSQPQHF; CDR3nt: TGTGCCAGTAGCAGTTCGACAGGGTTTAGCCAGCCCCAGCATTTT
d_gene: .; abundance: few; v_gene: TRBV5-4; j_gene: TRBJ1-2; CDR3aa: CASSSKQGNYGYTF; CDR3nt: TGTGCCAGCAGCTCGAAACAGGGAAACTATGGCTACACCTTC
d_gene: .; abundance: .; v_gene: TRBV2; j_gene: TRBJ1-3; CDR3aa: CASGYRSGNTIYF; CDR3nt: TGTGCCAGTGGATACAGGTCTGGAAACACCATATATTTT
d_gene: TRBD1; abundance: .; v_gene: TRBV2; j_gene: TRBJ1-5; CDR3aa: CASSEGQGAQPQHF; CDR3nt: TGTGCCAGCAGTGAGGGGCAGGGGGCTCAGCCCCAGCATTTT
d_gene: .; abundance: .; v_gene: TRBV6-5; j_gene: TRBJ1-1; CDR3aa: CASSYSPGVGEAFF; CDR3nt: TGTGCCAGCAGTTACTCCCCCGGGGTAGGTGAAGCTTTCTTT
d_gene: .; abundance: .; v_gene: TRBV5-4; j_gene: TRBJ2-1; CDR3aa: CASSPRGSNEQFF; CDR3nt: TGTGCCAGCAGCCCCCGGGGAAGCAATGAGCAGTTCTTC